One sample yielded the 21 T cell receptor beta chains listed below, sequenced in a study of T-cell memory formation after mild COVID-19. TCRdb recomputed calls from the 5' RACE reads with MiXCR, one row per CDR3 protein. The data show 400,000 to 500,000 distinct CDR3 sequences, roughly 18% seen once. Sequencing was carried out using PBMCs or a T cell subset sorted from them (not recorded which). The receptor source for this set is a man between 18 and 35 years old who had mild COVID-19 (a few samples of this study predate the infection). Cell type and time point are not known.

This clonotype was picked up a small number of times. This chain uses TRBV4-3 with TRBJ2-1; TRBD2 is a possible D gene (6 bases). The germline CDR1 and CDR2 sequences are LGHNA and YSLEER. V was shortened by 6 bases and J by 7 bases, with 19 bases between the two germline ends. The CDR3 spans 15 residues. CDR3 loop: CASSQEGPRRNEQFF. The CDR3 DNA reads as TGCGCCAGCAGTCAGGAGGGCCCCCGAAGAAATGAGCAGTTCTTC.

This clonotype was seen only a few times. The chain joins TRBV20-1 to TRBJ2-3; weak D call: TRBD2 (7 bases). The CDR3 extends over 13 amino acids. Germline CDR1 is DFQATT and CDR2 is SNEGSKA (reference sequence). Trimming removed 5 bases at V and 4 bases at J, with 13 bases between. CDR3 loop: CSASGGAPDTQYF. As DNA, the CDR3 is TGCAGTGCTTCTGGGGGGGCCCCAGATACGCAGTATTTT.

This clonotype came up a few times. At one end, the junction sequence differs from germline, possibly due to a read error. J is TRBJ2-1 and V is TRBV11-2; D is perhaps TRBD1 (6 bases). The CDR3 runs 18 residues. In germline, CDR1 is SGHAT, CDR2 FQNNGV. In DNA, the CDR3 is TGTGCCAGCAGCATAGACCCGGGACAAGGGGACGCCTACAATGAGCAGTTCTTC. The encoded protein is CASSIDPGQGDAYNEQFF.

CDR3 region: CATGTVNEQFF. In nucleotides, the CDR3 is TGTGCCACCGGGACAGTCAATGAGCAGTTCTTC. V gene TRBV15 combines with J gene TRBJ2-1; 7 bases match TRBD1. Germline V CDR1 and CDR2: LNHNV, YYDKDF (reference sequence). V lost 8 bases and J lost 6; bases outside the gene matches: 1. This CDR3 contains 11 residues. The complete variable domain, with remaining parts taken from reference TRBV15 and TRBJ2-1, reads DAMVIQNPRYQVTQFGKPVTLSCSQTLNHNVMYWYQQKSSQAPKLLFHYYDKDFNNEADTPDNFQSRRPNTSFCFLDIRSPGLGDTAMYLCATGTVNEQFFGPGTRLTVL.

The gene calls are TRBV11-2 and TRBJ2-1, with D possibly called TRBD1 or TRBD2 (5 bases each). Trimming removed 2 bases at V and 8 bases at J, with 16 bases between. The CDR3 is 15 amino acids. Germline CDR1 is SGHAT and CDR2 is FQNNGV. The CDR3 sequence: CASSLIGGVGDEQFF. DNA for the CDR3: TGTGCCAGCAGCTTAATTGGGGGAGTGGGCGATGAGCAGTTCTTC.

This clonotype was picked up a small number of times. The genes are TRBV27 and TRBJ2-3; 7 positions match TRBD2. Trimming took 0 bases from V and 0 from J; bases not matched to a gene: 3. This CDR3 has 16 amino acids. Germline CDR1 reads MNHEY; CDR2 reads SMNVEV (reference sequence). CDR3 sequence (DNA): TGTGCCAGCAGTTTATCGAGGCGGGAGAGCACAGATACGCAGTATTTT. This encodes CASSLSRRESTDTQYF.

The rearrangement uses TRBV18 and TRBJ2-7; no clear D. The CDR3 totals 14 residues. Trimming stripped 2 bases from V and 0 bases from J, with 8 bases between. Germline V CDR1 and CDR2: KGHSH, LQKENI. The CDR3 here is CASSPGIVSYEQYF. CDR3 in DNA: TGTGCCAGCTCACCAGGGATTGTCTCCTACGAGCAGTACTTC.

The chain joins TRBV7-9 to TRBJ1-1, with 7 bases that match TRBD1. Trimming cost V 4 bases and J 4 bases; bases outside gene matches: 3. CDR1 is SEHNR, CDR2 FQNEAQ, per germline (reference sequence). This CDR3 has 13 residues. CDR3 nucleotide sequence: TGTGCCAGCAGCTGGGGACAGCTCACTGAAGCTTTCTTT. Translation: CASSWGQLTEAFF. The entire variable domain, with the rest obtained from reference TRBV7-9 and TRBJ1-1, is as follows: DTGVSQNPRHKITKRGQNVTFRCDPISEHNRLYWYRQTLGQGPEFLTYFQNEAQLEKSRLLSDRFSAERPKGSFSTLEIQRTEQGDSAMYLCASSWGQLTEAFFGQGTRLTVV.

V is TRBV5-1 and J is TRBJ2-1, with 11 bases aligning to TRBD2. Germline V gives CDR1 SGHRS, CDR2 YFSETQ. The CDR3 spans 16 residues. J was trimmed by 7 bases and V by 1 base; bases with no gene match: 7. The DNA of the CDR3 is TGCGCCAGCAGCTTGCTGACTAGCGGGATGGGAAATGAGCAGTTCTTC. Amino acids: CASSLLTSGMGNEQFF.

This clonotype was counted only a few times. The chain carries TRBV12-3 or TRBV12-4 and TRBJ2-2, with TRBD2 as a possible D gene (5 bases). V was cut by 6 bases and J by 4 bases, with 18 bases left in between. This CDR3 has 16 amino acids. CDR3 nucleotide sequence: TGTGCCAGCAGGGGAGAGATTGGCCTCGGCACCGGGGAGCTGTTTTTT. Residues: CASRGEIGLGTGELFF.

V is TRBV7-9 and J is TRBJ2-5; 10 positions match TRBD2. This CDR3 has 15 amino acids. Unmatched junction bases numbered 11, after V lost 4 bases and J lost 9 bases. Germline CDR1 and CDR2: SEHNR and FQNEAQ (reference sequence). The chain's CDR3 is CASSSKLAGLVAQYF. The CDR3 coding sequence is TGTGCCAGCAGCTCGAAACTAGCGGGGTTGGTGGCCCAGTACTTC. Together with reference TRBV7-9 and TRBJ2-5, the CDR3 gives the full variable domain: DTGVSQNPRHKITKRGQNVTFRCDPISEHNRLYWYRQTLGQGPEFLTYFQNEAQLEKSRLLSDRFSAERPKGSFSTLEIQRTEQGDSAMYLCASSSKLAGLVAQYFGPGTRLLVL.

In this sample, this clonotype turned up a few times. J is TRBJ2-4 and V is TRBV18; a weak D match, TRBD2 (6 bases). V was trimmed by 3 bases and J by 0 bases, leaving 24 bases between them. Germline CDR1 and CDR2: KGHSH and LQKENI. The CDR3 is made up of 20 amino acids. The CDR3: CASSPTTPPLGRLAKNIQYF. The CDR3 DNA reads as TGTGCCAGCTCACCCACCACGCCGCCATTAGGGAGGTTAGCCAAAAACATTCAGTACTTC.

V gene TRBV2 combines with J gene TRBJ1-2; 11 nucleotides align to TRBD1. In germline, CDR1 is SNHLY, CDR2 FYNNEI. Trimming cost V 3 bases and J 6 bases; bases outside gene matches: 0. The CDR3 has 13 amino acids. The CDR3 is CASSEDRGHGYTF. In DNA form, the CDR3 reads TGTGCCAGCAGTGAGGACAGGGGGCATGGCTACACCTTC.

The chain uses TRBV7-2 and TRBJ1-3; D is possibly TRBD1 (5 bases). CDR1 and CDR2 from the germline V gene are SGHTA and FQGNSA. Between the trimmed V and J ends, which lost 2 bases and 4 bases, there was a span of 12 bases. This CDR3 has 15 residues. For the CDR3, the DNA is TGTGCCAGCAGCTTACTGGGGGGTTCAGGAAACACCATATATTTT. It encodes CASSLLGGSGNTIYF.

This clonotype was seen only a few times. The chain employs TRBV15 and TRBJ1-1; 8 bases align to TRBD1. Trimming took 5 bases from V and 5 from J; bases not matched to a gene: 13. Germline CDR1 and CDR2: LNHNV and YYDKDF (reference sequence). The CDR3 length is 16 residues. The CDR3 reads CATSPRTGRARTEAFF. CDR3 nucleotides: TGTGCCACCAGCCCTCGGACAGGGAGGGCGAGAACTGAAGCTTTCTTT.

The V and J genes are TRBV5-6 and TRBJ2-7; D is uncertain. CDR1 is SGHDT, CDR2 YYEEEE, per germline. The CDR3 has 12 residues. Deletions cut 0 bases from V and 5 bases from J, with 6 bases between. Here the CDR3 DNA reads TGTGCCAGCAGCTTGGTGGAGAACGAGCAGTACTTC. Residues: CASSLVENEQYF. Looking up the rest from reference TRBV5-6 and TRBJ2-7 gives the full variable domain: DAGVTQSPTHLIKTRGQQVTLRCSPKSGHDTVSWYQQALGQGPQFIFQYYEEEERQRGNFPDRFSGHQFPNYSSELNVNALLLGDSALYLCASSLVENEQYFGPGTRLTVT.

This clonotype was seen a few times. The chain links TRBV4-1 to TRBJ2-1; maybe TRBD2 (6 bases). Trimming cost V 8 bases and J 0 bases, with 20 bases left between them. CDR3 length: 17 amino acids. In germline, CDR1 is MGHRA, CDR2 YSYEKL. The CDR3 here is CASDTGVGTPSYNEQFF. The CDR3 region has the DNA TGCGCCAGCGACACGGGGGTCGGGACCCCCTCCTACAATGAGCAGTTCTTC.

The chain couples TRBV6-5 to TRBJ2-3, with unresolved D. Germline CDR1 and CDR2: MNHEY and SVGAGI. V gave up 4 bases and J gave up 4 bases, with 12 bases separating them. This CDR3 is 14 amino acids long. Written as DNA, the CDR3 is TGTGCCAGCAGTTTTTCTGGTCTAGCAGATACGCAGTATTTT. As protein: CASSFSGLADTQYF.

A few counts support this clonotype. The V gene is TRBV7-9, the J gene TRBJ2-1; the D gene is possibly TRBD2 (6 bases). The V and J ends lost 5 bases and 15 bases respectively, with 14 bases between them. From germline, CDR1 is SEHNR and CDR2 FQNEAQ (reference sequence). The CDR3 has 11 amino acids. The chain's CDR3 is CASSESTSMFF. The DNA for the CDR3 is TGTGCCAGCAGCGAGTCGACTAGTATGTTCTTC.

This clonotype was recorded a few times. CDR3 amino acids: CSVESGTGVANEQFF. The CDR3 region has the DNA TGCAGCGTTGAATCCGGGACAGGTGTTGCAAATGAGCAGTTCTTC. The rearrangement uses TRBV29-1 and TRBJ2-1; 8 nucleotides match TRBD1. Germline V gene lookup returns CDR1 SQVTM and CDR2 ANQGSEA. This CDR3 spans 15 amino acids. Trimming removed 2 bases from V and 7 bases from J; junction bases left unmatched: 10.

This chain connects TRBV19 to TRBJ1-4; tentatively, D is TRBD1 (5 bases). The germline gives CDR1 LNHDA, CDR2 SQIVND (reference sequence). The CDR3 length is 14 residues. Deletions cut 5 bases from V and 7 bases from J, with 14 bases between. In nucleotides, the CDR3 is TGTGCCAGTAGTGCCCCGGGGCCCCGTGAAAAACTGTTTTTT. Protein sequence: CASSAPGPREKLFF.